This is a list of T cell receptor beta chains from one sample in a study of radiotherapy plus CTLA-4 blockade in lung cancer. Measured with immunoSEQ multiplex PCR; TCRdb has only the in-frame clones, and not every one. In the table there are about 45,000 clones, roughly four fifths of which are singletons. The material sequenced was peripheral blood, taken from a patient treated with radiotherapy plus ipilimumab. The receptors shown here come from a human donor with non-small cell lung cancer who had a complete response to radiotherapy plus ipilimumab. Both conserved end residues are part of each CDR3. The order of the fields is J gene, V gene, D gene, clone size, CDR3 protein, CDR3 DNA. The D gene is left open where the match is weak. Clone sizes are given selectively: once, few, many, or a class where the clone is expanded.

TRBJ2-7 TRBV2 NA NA CASSGGFTYEQYF TGTGCCAGCAGTGGCGGCTTTACCTACGAGCAGTACTTC
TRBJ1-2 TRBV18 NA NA CASSPFLGRSDYGYTF TGTGCCAGCTCACCCTTCTTGGGCAGATCAGACTATGGCTACACCTTC
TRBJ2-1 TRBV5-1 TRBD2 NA CASSPLSGRGPSEQFF TGCGCCAGCAGCCCCCTTAGCGGGAGAGGCCCCAGTGAGCAGTTCTTC
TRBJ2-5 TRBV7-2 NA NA CASSSTRRHLETQYF TGTGCCAGCAGCTCGACGCGGCGGCACTTAGAGACCCAGTACTTC
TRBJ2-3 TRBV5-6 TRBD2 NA CASSLLGKRETDTQYF TGTGCCAGCAGCTTGCTCGGGAAGCGGGAGACAGATACGCAGTATTTT
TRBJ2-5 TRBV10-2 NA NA CASSLTMETQYF TGCGCCAGCAGTCTAACGATGGAGACCCAGTACTTC
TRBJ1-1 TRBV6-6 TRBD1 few CASSRLDRGQEAFF TGTGCCAGCAGTAGACTAGACAGGGGGCAAGAAGCTTTCTTT
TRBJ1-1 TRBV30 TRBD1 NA CAWRPYRDRDTEAFF TGTGCCTGGAGGCCTTATCGGGACAGGGACACTGAAGCTTTCTTT
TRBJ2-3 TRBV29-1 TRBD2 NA CSVGLAGPTDTQYF TGCAGCGTTGGGCTAGCGGGCCCCACAGATACGCAGTATTTT
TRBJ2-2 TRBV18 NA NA CASSPNIVSGDTGELFF TGTGCCAGCTCACCAAATATCGTTTCCGGGGACACCGGGGAGCTGTTTTTT
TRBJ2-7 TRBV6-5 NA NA CASRRASPGSYEQYF TGTGCCAGCAGACGTGCGAGCCCGGGGAGTTACGAGCAGTACTTC
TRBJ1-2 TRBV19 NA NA CASSKRSHDSYGYTF TGTGCCAGTAGTAAACGCTCCCATGACAGTTATGGCTACACCTTC
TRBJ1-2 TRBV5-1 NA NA CASSVTGDNYGYTF TGCGCCAGCAGCGTAACGGGAGATAACTATGGCTACACCTTC
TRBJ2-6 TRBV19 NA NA CASSIGVLGANVLTF TGTGCCAGTAGTATCGGAGTGCTTGGGGCCAACGTCCTGACTTTC
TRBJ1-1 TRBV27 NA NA CASGRTENTEAFF TGTGCCAGCGGACGGACAGAGAACACTGAAGCTTTCTTT
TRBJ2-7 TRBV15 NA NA CATSRDRAGIEQYF TGTGCCACCAGCAGAGATAGGGCGGGGATCGAGCAGTACTTC
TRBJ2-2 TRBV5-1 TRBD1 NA CASSSGTGVFVGELFF TGCGCCAGCAGCTCCGGGACAGGGGTTTTTGTCGGGGAGCTGTTTTTT
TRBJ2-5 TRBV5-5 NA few CASSRDSQYQETQYF TGTGCCAGCAGCCGGGACTCCCAGTACCAAGAGACCCAGTACTTC
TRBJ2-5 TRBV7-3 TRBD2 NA CASSLMPGLAGQETQYF TGTGCCAGCAGCTTAATGCCGGGACTAGCGGGACAAGAGACCCAGTACTTC
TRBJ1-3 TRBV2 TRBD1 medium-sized CASMTPPTGWNTIYF TGTGCCAGCATGACCCCACCGACAGGGTGGAACACCATATATTTT
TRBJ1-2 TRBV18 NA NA CASSPPRADSKSNYGYTF TGTGCCAGCTCACCACCAAGAGCAGACTCAAAGTCTAACTATGGCTACACCTTC
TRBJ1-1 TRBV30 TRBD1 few CAWSAGGGTEAFF TGTGCCTGGAGCGCAGGGGGAGGAACTGAAGCTTTCTTT